These 11 T cell receptor delta chains were sequenced from one sample in a study of gamma-delta chains in newborns, infants, children. TCRdb repeated clone calling on the reads with CATT. The profile shows over 950 delta-chain clones, 0.9% to 1.4% of them singletons. Sequenced material: blood. These receptors were taken from a child in good health.

Remarks on this clone: With a far larger clone one base away, a read error is the likely cause. This chain joins TRDV2 and TRDJ1; D is ambiguous. CDR1 and CDR2 from the germline V gene are GEAIGNYY and EKD. The CDR3 has 14 amino acids. For the CDR3, the DNA is TGTGCCTGTGATAGCCTTTTATTGACCGATAAACGCATCTTT. It encodes CACDSLLLTDKRIF.

A note on this clone: TCRdb pairs this DNA with a much larger clone's protein that differs at residue 9, likely a read error; the protein shown was translated from the DNA. This chain joins TRDV2 and TRDJ1, with 10 bases identical to TRDD3. The J segment lost 1 base and the V segment lost 8 bases, leaving 9 bases of the junction unmatched. Looked up from germline, CDR1 is GEAIGNYY and CDR2 is EKD. The CDR3 is 15 residues long. CDR3 residues: CALWRLGDCTDKLIF. As DNA, the CDR3 is TGTGCCTTATGGCGACTGGGGGATTGCACCGATAAACTCATCTTT.

On this clone itself: A read error likely explains why the TCRdb protein, taken from a much larger clone, differs from this DNA's translation at residue 3; the protein shown is translated from the DNA. V usage is TRDV2 and J usage is TRDJ1; TRDD2 is a possible D gene (5 bases). V gave up 3 bases and J gave up 0 bases, with 16 bases separating them. Germline values: CDR1 GEAIGNYY, CDR2 EKD. CDR3 length: 16 amino acids. The CDR3 spells CACDSLLHFHTDKLIF. In DNA form, the CDR3 reads TGTGCCTGTGACTCTTTGCTGCACTTCCACACCGATAAACTCATCTTT.

This chain joins TRDV2 and TRDJ1; 7 nucleotides align to TRDD3. The CDR3 has 17 residues. Germline CDR1 reads GEAIGNYY; CDR2 reads EKD. V lost 0 bases and J lost 2; bases outside the gene matches: 11. CDR3 region: CACDTVGGSSVTDKLIF. The DNA of the CDR3 is TGTGCCTGTGACACCGTTGGGGGAAGTTCGGTAACCGATAAACTCATCTTT.

Note on this clone: A much larger clone differs by one base, so this may be a read error. The chain links TRDV2 to TRDJ3; 11 bases match TRDD3. This CDR3 region has 21 residues. Germline CDR1 is GEAIGNYY and CDR2 is EKD. DNA for the CDR3: TGTGCCTGTGACACCGCCGAGTTCTCTGGGGGATACTCCTGGGACACCCGACAGGTGTTTTTC. Translating it yields CACDTAEFSGGYSWDTRQVFF.

The rearrangement uses TRDV2 and TRDJ3; TRDD3 matches 7 bases. Germline values: CDR1 GEAIGNYY, CDR2 EKD. With 1 base clipped from V and 0 bases from J, the junction kept 8 bases outside the gene matches. This CDR3 has 19 amino acids. This CDR3 is CACDTMAGGYSWDTRQMFF. CDR3 nucleotide sequence: TGTGCCTGTGACACTATGGCTGGGGGGTACTCCTGGGACACCCGACAGATGTTTTTC.

As regards this clone: At one end the junction does not follow the germline gene, possibly because of a read error. The chain recombines TRDV2 with TRDJ1, with D maybe TRDD3 (5 bases). The V gene's germline CDR1 is GEAIGNYY and CDR2 EKD. The CDR3 consists of 16 residues. CDR3 coding DNA: TGTGCCCGTGACTCCGTCGGGGACACTCAAACCGATAAACTCATCTTT. Amino acid sequence: CARDSVGDTQTDKLIF.

A remark on this clone: The protein recorded in TCRdb matches a much larger clone and deviates from this DNA's translation at residue 12, suggesting a read error; the protein here is obtained by translating the DNA. The V gene is TRDV2, the J gene TRDJ3; tentatively, D is TRDD3 (6 bases). The germline V gene encodes CDR1 GEAIGNYY and CDR2 EKD. The CDR3 extends over 19 amino acids. In nucleotides, the CDR3 is TGTGCCCGTGACACCGGAGGATACCAGAGCTCCCGGGACACCCGACAGATGTTTTTC. Translation: CARDTGGYQSSRDTRQMFF.

This clone was seen only a few times. TCRdb's protein, taken from a much larger clone, differs from this DNA's translation at residue 15, likely owing to a read error; the protein displayed comes from the DNA. The genes are TRDV2 and TRDJ1, with 10 bases matching TRDD3. CDR1 GEAIGNYY and CDR2 EKD come from the germline V gene. The CDR3 runs 20 residues. V trimming: 3 bases; J trimming: 4 bases; junction bases outside the gene matches: 22. CDR3 DNA: TGTGCCTGTGACCCACTCAGTACTGGGGGATCATCCCGGTACAACGATAAACTCATCTTT. Translated: CACDPLSTGGSSRYNDKLIF.

This clone appeared a few times. The TCRdb protein comes from a much larger clone and disagrees with this DNA's translation at residue 3, likely due to a read error; the protein given here is derived from the DNA. This chain joins TRDV2 and TRDJ1; D perhaps matches TRDD3 (5 bases). The germline gives CDR1 GEAIGNYY, CDR2 EKD. The CDR3 covers 19 residues. The CDR3, as DNA: TGTGCCTATGACACCGTGGATAGGAGCCTTACCTCACACACCGATAAACTCATCTTT. This sequence encodes CAYDTVDRSLTSHTDKLIF.

Note on this clone: A far larger clone is a single base away, which makes a read error likely. Additional DNA sequences in this sample encode the identical CDR3. The V call is TRDV2, the J call TRDJ1; tentatively, D is TRDD3 (5 bases). Deletions cut 0 bases from V and 0 bases from J, with 22 bases between. In germline, CDR1 is GEAIGNYY, CDR2 EKD. The CDR3 contains 19 residues. The CDR3 here is CACDTVDRSLTSHTDKLIF. CDR3 nucleotides: TGTGCCTGTGACACCGTGGATAGGAGCCTTACCTCGCACACCGATAAACTCATCTTT.